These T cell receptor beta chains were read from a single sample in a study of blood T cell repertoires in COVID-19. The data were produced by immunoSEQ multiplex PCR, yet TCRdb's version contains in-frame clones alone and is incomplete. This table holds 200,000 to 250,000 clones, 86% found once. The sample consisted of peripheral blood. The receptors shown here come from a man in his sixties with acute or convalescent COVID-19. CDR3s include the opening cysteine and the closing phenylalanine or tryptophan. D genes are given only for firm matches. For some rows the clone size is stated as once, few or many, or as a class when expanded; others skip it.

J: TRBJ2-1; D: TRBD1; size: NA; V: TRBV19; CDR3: CASSPRSLQGAFNEQFF; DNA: TGTGCCAGTAGCCCGAGGAGCTTACAGGGGGCGTTCAATGAGCAGTTCTTC
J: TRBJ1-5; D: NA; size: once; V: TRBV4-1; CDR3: CASSQDIAGPRRPQHF; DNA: TGCGCCAGCAGCCAAGATATAGCGGGACCCAGGAGGCCCCAGCATTTT
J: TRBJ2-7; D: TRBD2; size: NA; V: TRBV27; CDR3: CASSFASGSYEQYF; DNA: TGTGCCAGCAGTTTTGCTAGCGGCTCCTACGAGCAGTACTTC
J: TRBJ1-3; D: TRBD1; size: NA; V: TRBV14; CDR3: CASSHRRDRAAGNTIYF; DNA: TGTGCCAGCAGCCATCGAAGGGACAGGGCAGCTGGAAACACCATATATTTT
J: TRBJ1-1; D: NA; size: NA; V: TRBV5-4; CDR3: CASSGEALEAFF; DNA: TGTGCCAGCAGCGGGGAGGCATTAGAAGCTTTCTTT
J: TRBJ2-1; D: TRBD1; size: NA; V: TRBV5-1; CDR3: CASSWSPGTEYNEQFF; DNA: TGCGCCAGCAGCTGGAGCCCCGGGACAGAATACAATGAGCAGTTCTTC
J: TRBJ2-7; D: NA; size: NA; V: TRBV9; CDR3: CASSVSGAASYEQYF; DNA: TGTGCCAGCAGCGTTTCAGGGGCCGCCTCCTACGAGCAGTACTTC
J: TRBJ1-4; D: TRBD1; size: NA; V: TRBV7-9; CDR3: CASSLVGAGQVSTNEKLFF; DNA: TGTGCCAGCAGCTTAGTGGGGGCTGGACAGGTATCAACTAATGAAAAACTGTTTTTT
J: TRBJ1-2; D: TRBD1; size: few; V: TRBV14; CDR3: CATRQGSFGYTF; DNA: TGTGCCACCCGACAGGGGAGTTTTGGCTACACCTTC
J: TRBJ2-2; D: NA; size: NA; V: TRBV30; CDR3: CAWRSDIKAGELFF; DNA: TGTGCCTGGAGAAGCGATATTAAGGCCGGGGAGCTGTTTTTT
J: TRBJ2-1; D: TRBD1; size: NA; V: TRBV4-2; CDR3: CASSLGQGVGNEQFF; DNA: TGTGCCAGCAGCCTAGGACAGGGGGTTGGGAATGAGCAGTTCTTC
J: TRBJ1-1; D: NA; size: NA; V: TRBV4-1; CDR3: CASSQEGTGNTEAFF; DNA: TGCGCCAGCAGCCAGGAGGGAACAGGAAACACTGAAGCTTTCTTT
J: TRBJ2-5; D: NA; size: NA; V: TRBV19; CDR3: CASRSGQQETQYF; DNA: TGTGCCAGTAGATCCGGACAGCAAGAGACCCAGTACTTC
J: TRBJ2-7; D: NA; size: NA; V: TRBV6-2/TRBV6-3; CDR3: CASSDPTGSYEQYF; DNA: TGTGCCAGCAGTGACCCGACAGGCTCCTACGAGCAGTACTTC
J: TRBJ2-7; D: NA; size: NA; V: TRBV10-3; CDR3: CAISELDEQYF; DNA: TGTGCCATCAGTGAGCTCGACGAGCAGTACTTC
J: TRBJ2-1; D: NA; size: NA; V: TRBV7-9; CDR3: CASSSTAYEQFF; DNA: TGTGCCAGCAGCTCGACTGCCTATGAGCAGTTCTTC
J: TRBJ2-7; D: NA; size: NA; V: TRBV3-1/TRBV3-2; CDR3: CASSQNWEQYF; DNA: TGTGCCAGCAGCCAAAACTGGGAGCAGTACTTC
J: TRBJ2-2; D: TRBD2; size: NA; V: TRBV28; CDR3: CASSLFGSGRNGAGELFF; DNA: TGTGCCAGCAGTTTATTTGGTAGCGGGAGAAACGGGGCCGGGGAGCTGTTTTTT
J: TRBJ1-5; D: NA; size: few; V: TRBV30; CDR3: CAWSPDINQPQHF; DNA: TGTGCCTGGAGTCCGGACATCAATCAGCCCCAGCATTTT
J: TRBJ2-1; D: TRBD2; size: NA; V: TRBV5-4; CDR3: CASSSGLAGGLYNEQFF; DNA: TGTGCCAGCAGCTCTGGACTAGCGGGAGGACTCTACAATGAGCAGTTCTTC
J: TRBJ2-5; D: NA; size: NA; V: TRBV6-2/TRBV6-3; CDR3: CASSYGTETQYF; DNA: TGTGCCAGCAGTTACGGGACTGAGACCCAGTACTTC
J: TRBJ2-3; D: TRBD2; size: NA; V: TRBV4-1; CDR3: CASSQDRTSGRDTQYF; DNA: TGCGCCAGCAGCCAAGATCGTACTAGCGGGCGGGATACGCAGTATTTT
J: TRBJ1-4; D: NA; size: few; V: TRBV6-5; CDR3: CASSSQGLSNEKLFF; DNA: TGTGCCAGCAGCAGTCAGGGGCTCTCTAATGAAAAACTGTTTTTT
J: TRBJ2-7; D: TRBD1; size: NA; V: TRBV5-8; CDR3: CASHSGTDKFPYEQYF; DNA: TGTGCCAGCCACTCCGGGACAGATAAATTTCCCTACGAGCAGTACTTC